What follows are 4 T cell receptor beta chains derived from one specimen sequenced in a study of cytomegalovirus exposure and HLA in healthy donors. With 60 Vbeta and 13 Jbeta primers, the PCR was carried out. Clones were read by immunoSEQ multiplex PCR, and TCRdb kept only the in-frame ones, dropping some. This sample contains over 45,000 clones. Sequencing was done on a sample of PBMCs. All receptors derive from a woman aged 40 to 50 in good health and CMV-seronegative.

The V call is TRBV2, the J call TRBJ1-1; D gene ambiguous. The CDR3 covers 13 residues. CDR1 and CDR2 (germline): SNHLY, FYNNEI. Trimming stripped 3 bases from V and 0 bases from J, with 5 bases between. The CDR3 sequence is CASSEEVNTEAFF. The CDR3 DNA reads TGTGCCAGCAGTGAGGAGGTGAACACTGAAGCTTTCTTT.

This chain links TRBV9 with TRBJ1-4; 8 bases map to TRBD1. Germline V lookup: CDR1 SGDLS, CDR2 YYNGEE. J was trimmed by 8 bases and V by 0 bases; bases with no gene match: 6. CDR3 size: 15 residues. CDR3 amino acids: CASSVGDRGWEKLFF. The CDR3 DNA reads TGTGCCAGCAGCGTAGGAGACAGGGGTTGGGAAAAACTGTTTTTT.

This chain joins TRBV29-1 and TRBJ1-4; D call uncertain. Germline CDR1 and CDR2: SQVTM and ANQGSEA. The germline V and J ends were trimmed by 6 bases and 5 bases, with 22 bases remaining between them. CDR3 length: 16 amino acids. CDR3 in amino acids: CSVGGERAPENEKLFF. The CDR3 DNA reads TGCAGCGTCGGCGGGGAAAGGGCCCCAGAGAATGAAAAACTGTTTTTT.

CDR3 DNA: TGCGCCAGCAGCTTGTTTGCGGGAGGCCAGGGGAATGAGCAGTTCTTC. It is translated as CASSLFAGGQGNEQFF. The gene calls are TRBV5-1 and TRBJ2-1, with 8 bases that match TRBD2. Trimming took 1 base from V and 7 from J; bases not matched to a gene: 10. This CDR3 region has 16 residues. Germline-derived CDR1 and CDR2 are SGHRS and YFSETQ.